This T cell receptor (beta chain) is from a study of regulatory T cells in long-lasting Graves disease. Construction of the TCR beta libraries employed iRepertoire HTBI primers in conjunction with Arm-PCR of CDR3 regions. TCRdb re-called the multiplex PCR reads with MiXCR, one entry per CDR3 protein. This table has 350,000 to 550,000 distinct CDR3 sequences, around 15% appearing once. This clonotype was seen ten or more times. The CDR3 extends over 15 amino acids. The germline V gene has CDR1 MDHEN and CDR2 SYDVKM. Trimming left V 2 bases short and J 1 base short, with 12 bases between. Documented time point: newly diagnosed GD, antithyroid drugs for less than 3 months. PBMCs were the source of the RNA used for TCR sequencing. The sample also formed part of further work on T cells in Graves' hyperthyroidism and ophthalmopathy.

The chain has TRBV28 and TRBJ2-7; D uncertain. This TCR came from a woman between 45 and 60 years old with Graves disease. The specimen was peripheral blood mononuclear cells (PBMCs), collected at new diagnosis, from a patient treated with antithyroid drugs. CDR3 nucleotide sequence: TGTGCCAGCAGTTTAGTATTAGTGGGGTCCTACGAGCAGTACTTC. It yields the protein CASSLVLVGSYEQYF. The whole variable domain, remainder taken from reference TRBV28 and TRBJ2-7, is DVKVTQSSRYLVKRTGEKVFLECVQDMDHENMFWYRQDPGLGLRLIYFSYDVKMKEKGDIPEGYSVSREKKERFSLILESASTNQTSMYLCASSLVLVGSYEQYFGPGTRLTVT.